This T cell receptor beta chain derives from a study of response to subunit inactivated influenza vaccine. As to this clonotype: As yet, its antigen is unknown.

V was clipped by 2 bases and J by 5 bases, with 9 bases between them. This CDR3 spans 14 amino acids. Per germline, CDR1 MNHEY and CDR2 SVGAGI. Study-wide results and limits: After each seasonal influenza vaccination, few new T cells are recruited, the authors suggested.

MiXCR was run by TCRdb on the RT-PCR reads, yielding one entry per CDR3 protein. The sample has about 180,000 distinct CDR3 sequences; approximately 8.7% are singletons. This receptor was taken from a man aged 50-60 years who received an inactivated influenza vaccine. This specimen consisted of non-naive T cells sorted from PBMCs, obtained on the day of vaccination. J is TRBJ1-4 and V is TRBV6-5; no firm D call. CDR3 sequence (DNA): TGTGCCAGCAGTTACGGCAGGAGAAATGAAAAACTGTTTTTT. Residues: CASSYGRRNEKLFF.